Listed below are T cell receptor beta chains from one sample, sequenced in a study of tumor-infiltrating lymphocytes in primary liver carcinoma. From the multiplex PCR reads, TCRdb called clonotypes with MiXCR, one entry per CDR3 protein. The sample comprises 310,000 or so distinct CDR3 sequences, approximately 54% of which are singletons, and approximately 15% rests with the top ten. Sequencing was performed on peripheral blood. The receptors here all came from a woman in her 30s with primary liver carcinoma and hepatitis B virus infection. Each CDR3 is given with its conserved first and last residue. Each record gives: D gene, clone size, J gene, CDR3 length, V gene, CDR3 DNA, CDR3 protein. A D gene is named only where the DNA matches it firmly. Rows give clone size only sometimes, using once, few, many, or a class for an expanded clone.

TRBD2 | few | TRBJ2-3 | 13 | TRBV10-3 | TGTGCCATCAAGCGGGAGTCGAGAGATACGCAGTATTTT | CAIKRESRDTQYF
NA | few | TRBJ2-3 | 16 | TRBV7-9 | TGTGCCAGCAGCTTAGGGTTGCTGGGGGTGGCAGATACGCAGTATTTT | CASSLGLLGVADTQYF
NA | once | TRBJ2-3 | 15 | TRBV5-1 | TGCGCCATCATGCCCGGACAGAGGGCACAAGATACGCAGTATTTT | CAIMPGQRAQDTQYF
NA | NA | TRBJ1-3 | 16 | TRBV7-8 | TGTGCCGGCAGCTTAGCAGCAGGGCGCTCTGGAAACACCATATATTTT | CAGSLAAGRSGNTIYF
TRBD2 | few | TRBJ2-5 | 17 | TRBV13 | TGTGCCAGCAGCTTATTACTACTAGCGGGAGAGAAGGAGACCCAGTACTTC | CASSLLLLAGEKETQYF
TRBD1 | few | TRBJ2-1 | 15 | TRBV7-8 | TGTGCCAGCAGCTTAAGGACAGGGAACTACAATGAGCAGTTCTTC | CASSLRTGNYNEQFF
NA | few | TRBJ1-6 | 15 | TRBV6-5 | TGTGCCAGCCGTACGTGGAAGACCTATAATTCACCCCCCCACTTT | CASRTWKTYNSPPHF
TRBD1 | NA | TRBJ1-2 | 14 | TRBV19 | TGTGCCAGTAGTGCGGACAGGGGAAGTTATGGCTACACCTTC | CASSADRGSYGYTF
NA | NA | TRBJ2-2 | 16 | TRBV5-4 | TGTGCCAGCAGCTCCTCCCCGGTCCGGGGAACCGGGGAGCTGTTTTTT | CASSSSPVRGTGELFF
NA | NA | TRBJ1-1 | 14 | TRBV11-3 | TGTGCCAGCAGCTTTGATGGCCCCAGTGAAGACGCTTTCTTT | CASSFDGPSEDAFF
NA | many | TRBJ1-2 | 12 | TRBV6-5 | TGTGCCAGCAGGGGGCCGAGGCGTGGCTACACCTTC | CASRGPRRGYTF
NA | NA | TRBJ2-2 | 13 | TRBV11-2 | TGTGCCAGCAGCTTTGGGTTTACCGGGGAACTGTCTTTT | CASSFGFTGELSF
NA | many | TRBJ2-5 | 15 | TRBV11-2 | TGTGCCAGCAGCCCAGGGGCAGGGAGGGAGGAGACCCAGTACTTC | CASSPGAGREETQYF
NA | few | TRBJ1-4 | 14 | TRBV4-1 | TGCGCCAGCAGCCAAGGTGCCCTTAATGAAAAACTGTTTTTT | CASSQGALNEKLFF
TRBD2 | once | TRBJ2-7 | 15 | TRBV11-2 | TGTGCCAACAGCCGAACTAGCGGGAGCTTATACGAGCAGTACTTC | CANSRTSGSLYEQYF
NA | NA | TRBJ1-2 | 14 | TRBV28 | TGTGCCAGCAGTTTCCGCGGGGGATGGGAAGGCTACACCTTC | CASSFRGGWEGYTF
NA | once | TRBJ1-3 | 17 | TRBV4-1 | TGCGCCAGCAGCAAAGTGGAGGCGGGGAGCTCTGGAAACACCATATATTTT | CASSKVEAGSSGNTIYF
TRBD1 | NA | TRBJ1-5 | 15 | TRBV10-3 | TGTGCCATCAGCACCGGGACAGCTTTAAATCAGCCCCAGCATTTT | CAISTGTALNQPQHF
NA | NA | TRBJ1-3 | 15 | TRBV4-2 | TGTGCCATCAGCCAAGGTTTAGGCTCTGGAAACACCATCTATTTT | CAISQGLGSGNTIYF
NA | many | TRBJ2-1 | 13 | TRBV6-5 | TGTGCCAGCAGTTTTTCAGGGGTGAATGAGCAGTTCTTC | CASSFSGVNEQFF